A single sample is the source of the 32 T cell receptor beta chains below, sequenced in a study of blood T cell repertoires in COVID-19. Assay: immunoSEQ multiplex PCR; the TCRdb copy retains only in-frame clones and omits some. The sample contains some 100,000 clones, roughly nine tenths of which appear only once. Sequenced input: peripheral blood. All receptors come from a man over 45 with active COVID-19.

The V call is TRBV19, the J call TRBJ2-2; the match to TRBD1 covers 9 bases. Unmatched junction bases numbered 11, after V lost 6 bases and J lost 6 bases. The germline CDR1 and CDR2 sequences are LNHDA and SQIVND (reference sequence). The CDR3 spans 16 residues. The CDR3: CASSNPTGGWSGELFF. CDR3 in DNA: TGTGCCAGTAGCAACCCGACAGGGGGTTGGTCCGGGGAGCTGTTTTTT.

The count of this clone is one. The rearrangement uses TRBV7-9 and TRBJ2-7; D possibly corresponds to TRBD1 (6 bases). Trimming stripped 5 bases from V and 12 bases from J, with 20 bases between. The CDR3 covers 13 residues. Germline lookup yields CDR1 SEHNR and CDR2 FQNEAQ (reference sequence). DNA for the CDR3: TGTGCCAGCAGCGGAGGACCGACGGGACAAGCGTACTTC. Translation: CASSGGPTGQAYF.

The rearrangement joins TRBV30 to TRBJ1-1, with D maybe TRBD1 (5 bases). Germline assignment: CDR1 GTSNPN and CDR2 SVGIG (reference sequence). Between the trimmed V and J ends, which lost 3 bases and 4 bases, there was a span of 9 bases. The CDR3 has 12 amino acids. The CDR3 DNA sequence: TGTGCCTGGAGGGGGCTGAGCACTGAAGCTTTCTTT. It yields the protein CAWRGLSTEAFF. The variable domain in full, completed from reference TRBV30 and TRBJ1-1, reads SQTIHQWPATLVQPVGSPLSLECTVEGTSNPNLYWYRQAAGRGLQLLFYSVGIGQISSEVPQNLSASRPQDRQFILSSKKLLLSDSGFYLCAWRGLSTEAFFGQGTRLTVV.

This clone has only one observation. This rearrangement joins TRBV6-5 to TRBJ1-2, with D unresolved. Trimming shortened V by 7 bases and J by 5 bases, and 14 bases separated the two germline ends. In germline, CDR1 is MNHEY, CDR2 SVGAGI. The CDR3 covers 13 residues. Written as DNA, the CDR3 is TGTGCCAGCACGGGAAGGACGGATTATGGCTACACCTTC. The encoded protein is CASTGRTDYGYTF.

In this sample, this clone turned up once. The V call is TRBV7-9, the J call TRBJ2-2, with 8 bases identical to TRBD1. V gave up 3 bases and J gave up 7 bases; unmatched junction bases: 4. This CDR3 region has 14 residues. Germline lookup yields CDR1 SEHNR and CDR2 FQNEAQ (reference sequence). CDR3 region: CASSFDRGYGELFF. CDR3 in DNA: TGTGCCAGCAGCTTCGACAGGGGCTACGGGGAGCTGTTTTTT.

This clone came up once. V usage is TRBV5-1 and J usage is TRBJ1-6; D is ambiguous. This CDR3 spans 15 amino acids. V was pared by 4 bases and J by 9 bases, with 17 bases between. The germline V gene has CDR1 SGHRS and CDR2 YFSETQ. The CDR3 nucleotides read TGCGCCAGCAGCCAGGACCACGGAGGTCGTTCACCCCTCCACTTT. Amino acid sequence: CASSQDHGGRSPLHF.

The rearrangement joins TRBV11-3 to TRBJ2-5; 8 bases line up with TRBD1. This CDR3 contains 15 residues. CDR1 is SGHNT, CDR2 YENEEA, per germline. The V gene end was trimmed by 4 bases and the J gene end by 2 bases; junction bases not matched to a gene: 6. For the CDR3, the DNA is TGTGCCAGCAGCTCCGAGGGGGACAGGCAAGAGACCCAGTACTTC. Translating gives CASSSEGDRQETQYF.

The chain is built from TRBV25-1 and TRBJ1-2; D might be TRBD1 (5 bases). Germline loops: CDR1 MGHDK, CDR2 SYGVNS. Trimming left V 1 base short and J 5 bases short, with 8 bases between. This CDR3 has 13 amino acids. The CDR3 region has the DNA TGTGCCAGCAGTGAATCCGGGGGGTATGGCTACACCTTC. Amino acid sequence: CASSESGGYGYTF.

The V and J genes are TRBV19 and TRBJ2-1; 7 bases align to TRBD2. This CDR3 contains 13 residues. Germline V CDR1 and CDR2: LNHDA, SQIVND (reference sequence). V lost 1 base and J lost 9; bases outside the gene matches: 3. The CDR3: CASSIVGGSEQFF. The CDR3 DNA follows: TGTGCCAGTAGTATAGTTGGCGGGAGTGAGCAGTTCTTC.

The V and J genes are TRBV18 and TRBJ2-5, with 9 bases lining up with TRBD1. Germline lookup yields CDR1 KGHSH and CDR2 LQKENI. The CDR3 has 14 amino acids. The V and J ends lost 2 bases and 2 bases, in that order; junction bases with no gene match: 0. For the CDR3, the DNA is TGTGCCAGCTCACCAGGGACAGGGCAAGAGACCCAGTACTTC. As protein: CASSPGTGQETQYF.

The rearrangement joins TRBV18 to TRBJ2-7, with D hard to call. Trimming cost V 0 bases and J 2 bases, with 8 bases left between them. This CDR3 region has 14 residues. The germline gives CDR1 KGHSH, CDR2 LQKENI. CDR3 amino acids: CASSPPANAYEQYF. In DNA, the CDR3 is TGTGCCAGCTCACCACCGGCAAACGCCTACGAGCAGTACTTC.

V gene TRBV6-5 combines with J gene TRBJ2-6, with D possibly being TRBD2 (6 bases). Germline V lookup: CDR1 MNHEY, CDR2 SVGAGI. Trimming took 6 bases from V and 4 from J, leaving 13 bases between them. The CDR3 spans 15 residues. CDR3 amino acids: CASRMGGSGANVLTF. DNA of the CDR3: TGTGCCAGCAGGATGGGGGGATCCGGGGCCAACGTCCTGACTTTC.

The V gene is TRBV5-4, the J gene TRBJ2-2, with TRBD1 matching over 7 bases. Germline-derived CDR1 and CDR2 are SGHNT and YYREEE (reference sequence). This CDR3 is 15 amino acids long. J gave up 6 bases and V 7 bases, and 12 bases lay outside the gene matches. CDR3 sequence reads: CASSKGGSAAGELFF. In DNA form, the CDR3 reads TGTGCCAGCTCCAAAGGGGGCTCAGCGGCCGGGGAGCTGTTTTTT.

The chain uses TRBV30 and TRBJ2-5; D is unclear. Germline CDR1 is GTSNPN and CDR2 is SVGIG (reference sequence). V lost 0 bases and J 5 bases, leaving 7 bases between the germline ends. The CDR3 covers 12 residues. Here the CDR3 reads CAWSVRRETQYF. CDR3 in DNA: TGTGCCTGGAGTGTACGGCGGGAGACCCAGTACTTC.

This chain connects TRBV7-2 to TRBJ2-5; D possibly corresponds to TRBD2 (5 bases). V was shortened by 1 base and J by 4 bases, with 10 bases between the two germline ends. There are 14 residues in the CDR3. Looked up from germline, CDR1 is SGHTA and CDR2 is FQGNSA. In nucleotides, the CDR3 is TGTGCCAGCAGCTTAGGGAGGCGGGTAGAGACCCAGTACTTC. This codes for CASSLGRRVETQYF. The whole variable domain, filled in from reference TRBV7-2 and TRBJ2-5, reads GAGVSQSPSNKVTEKGKDVELRCDPISGHTALYWYRQSLGQGLEFLIYFQGNSAPDKSGLPSDRFSAERTGGSVSTLTIQRTQQEDSAVYLCASSLGRRVETQYFGPGTRLLVL.

This chain links TRBV6-1 with TRBJ2-1; 9 nucleotides line up with TRBD2. V shed 3 bases, J shed 7 bases, and the junction held 16 bases outside the gene matches. CDR3 length: 18 residues. Germline V lookup: CDR1 MNHNS, CDR2 SASEGT. The chain's CDR3 is CASSEFPGTSPARNEQFF. The CDR3 DNA is TGTGCCAGCAGTGAGTTTCCCGGGACTAGCCCCGCAAGGAATGAGCAGTTCTTC.

This chain joins TRBV5-1 and TRBJ2-3; 12 bases align to TRBD2. This CDR3 contains 20 residues. Germline CDR1 is SGHRS and CDR2 is YFSETQ. V lost 0 bases to trimming and J lost 2 bases; unmatched junction nucleotides: 13. CDR3: CASSLDGMTSGSGSTDTQYF. CDR3 in DNA: TGCGCCAGCAGCTTGGATGGCATGACTAGCGGGAGTGGGTCCACAGATACGCAGTATTTT.

This sequence joins TRBV12-3 or TRBV12-4 and TRBJ2-4; maybe TRBD2 (5 bases). The CDR3 extends over 13 amino acids. V shed 3 bases and J shed 5 bases, with 8 bases lying between them. As DNA, the CDR3 is TGTGCCAGCAGTTTTAGCGTACAAAACATTCAGTACTTC. This gives the protein CASSFSVQNIQYF.

The gene calls are TRBV12-5 and TRBJ2-3; 11 bases are a match to TRBD1. The CDR3 is 16 residues long. With 3 bases clipped from V and 5 bases from J, the junction kept 7 bases outside the gene matches. Germline CDR1 reads LGHNT; CDR2 reads FRNRAP. CDR3 nucleotide sequence: TGTGCTAGTGGTTTAACCGGGACAGGGGGTCAAGATACGCAGTATTTT. Protein product: CASGLTGTGGQDTQYF.

V usage is TRBV19 and J usage is TRBJ1-4, with a tentative D call TRBD1 (6 bases). Germline V gives CDR1 LNHDA, CDR2 SQIVND (reference sequence). Trimming left V 7 bases short and J 8 bases short, with 17 bases between. The CDR3 totals 14 residues. The CDR3 sequence: CASTGGPLGEKLFF. The CDR3 nucleotides read TGTGCCAGTACGGGGGGCCCCCTGGGGGAAAAACTGTTTTTT.

J is TRBJ2-1 and V is TRBV5-8; D may be TRBD1 (5 bases). This CDR3 is 16 amino acids long. V was cut by 2 bases and J by 4 bases, with 16 bases left in between. CDR1 SGHTS and CDR2 YDEGEE come from the germline V gene. The CDR3 nucleotides are TGTGCCAGCAGCTTCAGGGTAGGGGCCCAATACAATGAGCAGTTCTTC. Amino acid sequence: CASSFRVGAQYNEQFF. The full variable domain, rest sourced from reference TRBV5-8 and TRBJ2-1, is EAGVTQSPTHLIKTRGQQATLRCSPISGHTSVYWYQQALGLGLQFLLWYDEGEERNRGNFPPRFSGRQFPNYSSELNVNALELEDSALYLCASSFRVGAQYNEQFFGPGTRLTVL.

The chain links TRBV2 to TRBJ1-5, with D maybe TRBD1 (5 bases). Per germline, CDR1 SNHLY and CDR2 FYNNEI. The V end was cut by 5 bases, the J end by 1 base, with 12 bases between. This CDR3 comprises 15 residues. The CDR3 nucleotides are TGTGCCAGCAGTTCCGGGAGGGGAAGCAATCAGCCCCAGCATTTT. Protein: CASSSGRGSNQPQHF.

The rearrangement uses TRBV10-3 and TRBJ1-2, with unresolved D. The V and J ends lost 6 bases and 1 base respectively, with 12 bases between them. From germline, CDR1 is ENHRY and CDR2 SYGVKD. The CDR3 length is 14 residues. The CDR3 nucleotides are TGTGCCATCAGGGTGACGGGAGGTAACTATGGCTACACCTTC. This encodes CAIRVTGGNYGYTF.

This chain links TRBV19 with TRBJ1-1; weak D call: TRBD1 (5 bases). V was trimmed by 4 bases and J by 1 base, leaving 19 bases between them. The germline V gene has CDR1 LNHDA and CDR2 SQIVND (reference sequence). CDR3 length: 17 amino acids. The CDR3 DNA reads TGTGCCAGTAGTAAGAAACCCGGGACTAGGGGGAACACTGAAGCTTTCTTT. This codes for CASSKKPGTRGNTEAFF.

V usage is TRBV5-6 and J usage is TRBJ2-1; 15 nucleotides line up with TRBD2. The germline V gene encodes CDR1 SGHDT and CDR2 YYEEEE. V gave up 5 bases and J gave up 6 bases; unmatched junction bases: 9. The CDR3 contains 17 residues. CDR3 residues: CASSPLRTSGGANEQFF. CDR3 sequence (DNA): TGTGCCAGCAGTCCCCTTAGGACTAGCGGGGGGGCCAATGAGCAGTTCTTC.

This chain joins TRBV7-3 and TRBJ2-3, with D possibly being TRBD2 (7 bases). CDR1 and CDR2 (germline): SGHTA, FQGTGA. Trimming took off 2 bases at V and 0 bases at J, with 21 bases between the two ends. There are 19 residues in the CDR3. The CDR3 loop is CASSLWGGGTDSSTDTQYF. The CDR3 DNA is TGTGCCAGCAGCTTATGGGGCGGGGGCACCGACTCTAGCACAGATACGCAGTATTTT. Looking up the rest from reference TRBV7-3 and TRBJ2-3 gives the full variable domain: GAGVSQTPSNKVTEKGKYVELRCDPISGHTALYWYRQSLGQGPEFLIYFQGTGAADDSGLPNDRFFAVRPEGSVSTLKIQRTERGDSAVYLCASSLWGGGTDSSTDTQYFGPGTRLTVL.

This sequence joins TRBV12-2 and TRBJ2-5; TRBD2 reflects the table's D call only, with no check against the DNA. TRBV12-2 is termed a pseudogene. The CDR3 is 16 amino acids. The CDR3 DNA sequence: TGTGCAAGTCGCTCTAGCGGGAGGGTTGTAGGGGAGACCCAGTACTTC. Its translation: CASRSSGRVVGETQYF.

The DNA for the CDR3 is TGTGCCAGCAGTGGGGGCTGGACAGGGAACACTGAAGCTTTCTTT. It encodes CASSGGWTGNTEAFF. The chain combines TRBV25-1 with TRBJ1-1; TRBD1 agrees at 7 bases. Germline values: CDR1 MGHDK, CDR2 SYGVNS. The CDR3 consists of 15 residues. The ends lost 4 bases at V and 1 base at J; junction bases unmatched: 6.

V usage is TRBV7-8 and J usage is TRBJ1-5, with TRBD1 identical over 8 bases. Trimming removed 2 bases from V and 4 bases from J; junction bases left unmatched: 1. Per germline, CDR1 SGHVS and CDR2 FQNEAQ. The CDR3 length is 14 residues. The CDR3 coding sequence is TGTGCCAGCAGCTTACGACAGGGGAATCAGCCCCAGCATTTT. Its translation: CASSLRQGNQPQHF.

The chain recombines TRBV5-1 with TRBJ2-1; 9 nucleotides align to TRBD1. With 2 bases clipped from V and 4 bases from J, the junction kept 4 bases outside the gene matches. CDR3 length equals 15 residues. Germline V gene lookup returns CDR1 SGHRS and CDR2 YFSETQ. CDR3 sequence (DNA): TGCGCCAGCAGCTTCGGGACAGGGAATTACAATGAGCAGTTCTTC. It encodes CASSFGTGNYNEQFF.

This chain connects TRBV6-1 to TRBJ1-2; TRBD1 agrees at 8 bases. The CDR3 runs to 14 residues. Germline V gene sequence: CDR1 MNHNS, CDR2 SASEGT. J was trimmed by 6 bases and V by 3 bases; bases with no gene match: 6. The CDR3 protein is CASSDDQGANGYTF. For the CDR3, the DNA is TGTGCCAGCAGTGATGACCAGGGGGCAAATGGCTACACCTTC.

The gene calls are TRBV5-1 and TRBJ2-5; tentative D call: TRBD1 (6 bases). The ends were cut back, 5 bases at V and 5 bases at J, with 16 bases in the middle. The CDR3 length is 14 residues. Germline values: CDR1 SGHRS, CDR2 YFSETQ. CDR3 residues: CASSSSRGRETQYF. For the CDR3, the DNA is TGCGCCAGCAGTTCCAGCAGGGGTAGGGAGACCCAGTACTTC.